The 15 T cell receptor beta chains presented below share a single source sample, sequenced in a study of CD8 T cells in Susac syndrome. Reverse transcription of roughly 0.45 to 1 ug RNA used random hexamers. MiXCR, applied by TCRdb to the immunoSEQ multiplex PCR reads, yields one record per CDR3 protein. This sample has 150,000 or so distinct CDR3 sequences, with roughly 95% found just once. The sample comprised CD4+ T cells from PBMCs. The origin of the receptors is a human donor with multiple sclerosis.

In DNA, the CDR3 is TGTGCCAGCAGGAGACAGGGAGGGATTTATGGCTACACCTTC. Amino acids: CASRRQGGIYGYTF. V is TRBV2 and J is TRBJ1-2, with 7 bases identical to TRBD1. Germline V CDR1 and CDR2: SNHLY, FYNNEI. CDR3 length equals 14 residues. Trimming removed 6 bases from V and 5 bases from J; junction bases left unmatched: 9. Drawing the rest from reference TRBV2 and TRBJ1-2, the complete variable domain is EPEVTQTPSHQVTQMGQEVILRCVPISNHLYFYWYRQILGQKVEFLVSFYNNEISEKSEIFDDQFSVERPDGSNFTLKIRSTKLEDSAMYFCASRRQGGIYGYTFGSGTRLTVV.

This chain joins TRBV4-2 and TRBJ2-7; D uncertain. Per the germline V gene, CDR1 is LGHNA and CDR2 is YNFKEQ. CDR3 length: 15 residues. Trimming removed 5 bases at V and 0 bases at J, with 14 bases between. CDR3 DNA sequence: TGTGCCAGCAGCAAAGCATCTCCAGACTCCTACGAGCAGTACTTC. Encoded protein: CASSKASPDSYEQYF.

The chain links TRBV5-5 to TRBJ1-5; a possible D gene is TRBD1 (5 bases). Trimming took off 4 bases at V and 9 bases at J, with 20 bases between the two ends. The germline CDR1 and CDR2 sequences are SGHKS and YYEKEE (reference sequence). The CDR3 has 15 residues. DNA of the CDR3: TGTGCCAGCAGCCCTGGGACCTTACCTAGGGGGCCCCAGCATTTT. Encoded protein: CASSPGTLPRGPQHF.

The chain couples TRBV10-3 to TRBJ1-5; 7 bases fit TRBD1. The CDR3 contains 14 residues. Per germline, CDR1 ENHRY and CDR2 SYGVKD. J lost 4 bases, V lost 2 bases, and 2 bases had no gene match. CDR3 DNA sequence: TGTGCCATCAGTGAGATGGACAGGAATCAGCCCCAGCATTTT. This translates into CAISEMDRNQPQHF.

V gene TRBV18 combines with J gene TRBJ1-4; D remains unclear. This CDR3 spans 14 amino acids. V gave up 3 bases and J gave up 5 bases, with 10 bases separating them. Germline V lookup: CDR1 KGHSH, CDR2 LQKENI. The CDR3 DNA is TGTGCCAGCTCACCCGGACGCTCAAATGAAAAACTGTTTTTT. It is translated as CASSPGRSNEKLFF.

This sequence joins TRBV5-1 and TRBJ1-2; D is possibly TRBD1 (5 bases). Trimming took off 0 bases at V and 4 bases at J, with 10 bases between the two ends. The germline V gene encodes CDR1 SGHRS and CDR2 YFSETQ. The CDR3 contains 14 residues. The CDR3 here is CASSLDGGVYGYTF. Here the CDR3 DNA reads TGCGCCAGCAGCTTGGATGGGGGGGTCTATGGCTACACCTTC.

The chain uses TRBV2 and TRBJ2-7; the match to TRBD2 covers 8 bases. Germline V CDR1 and CDR2: SNHLY, FYNNEI. The CDR3 extends over 13 amino acids. V shed 4 bases and J 3 bases; nucleotides not matched to a gene: 2. This chain's CDR3 is CASSALAGYEQYF. The CDR3 coding sequence is TGTGCCAGCAGTGCCCTAGCGGGCTACGAGCAGTACTTC.

This chain connects TRBV4-1 to TRBJ1-1; no clear D gene. The germline gives CDR1 MGHRA, CDR2 YSYEKL. V shed 3 bases and J shed 1 base, with 9 bases lying between them. The CDR3 covers 14 residues. DNA of the CDR3: TGCGCCAGCAGCCATTCGACGGCGAACACTGAAGCTTTCTTT. It translates to CASSHSTANTEAFF.

V and J are TRBV28 and TRBJ2-2, with a tentative D call TRBD2 (5 bases). Trimming took 7 bases from V and 1 from J, leaving 10 bases between them. The germline V gene has CDR1 MDHEN and CDR2 SYDVKM. The CDR3 has 14 residues. CDR3 protein: CASTGSLNTGELFF. The CDR3 DNA follows: TGTGCCAGCACGGGATCTTTGAACACCGGGGAGCTGTTTTTT.

The chain uses TRBV18 and TRBJ2-1; D is perhaps TRBD1 (5 bases). Trimming took off 4 bases at V and 10 bases at J, with 11 bases between the two ends. This CDR3 has 12 residues. The V gene's germline CDR1 is KGHSH and CDR2 LQKENI. In nucleotides, the CDR3 is TGTGCCAGCTCACTACAGGTTCGGGAGCAGTTCTTC. Translation gives CASSLQVREQFF.

CDR3 region: CASSPGGASGNTIYF. CDR3 DNA: TGTGCCAGCAGCCCCGGGGGGGCCTCAGGAAACACCATATATTTT. This sequence joins TRBV28 and TRBJ1-3, with D perhaps TRBD1 (6 bases). V was shortened by 6 bases and J by 4 bases, with 16 bases between the two germline ends. The CDR3 extends over 15 amino acids. Germline V gives CDR1 MDHEN, CDR2 SYDVKM.

The chain has TRBV3-1 and TRBJ2-2; D gene unclear. V lost 2 bases to trimming and J lost 8 bases, with 6 bases between them. The CDR3 sequence is 12 residues long. The germline CDR1 and CDR2 sequences are LGHDT and YNNKEL (reference sequence). This CDR3 reads CASSQYGGELFF. The CDR3 DNA follows: TGTGCCAGCAGCCAATATGGGGGGGAGCTGTTTTTT.

The chain carries TRBV9 and TRBJ2-3; D unresolved. This CDR3 contains 14 residues. Trimming removed 8 bases at V and 0 bases at J, with 13 bases between. Germline CDR1 SGDLS, CDR2 YYNGEE. CDR3: CASERLSSTDTQYF. CDR3 bases: TGTGCCAGTGAGCGTCTTTCCAGCACAGATACGCAGTATTTT.

The chain recombines TRBV5-4 with TRBJ1-2, with D possibly TRBD1 on 6 matching bases. The CDR3 is 13 amino acids. The germline V gene has CDR1 SGHNT and CDR2 YYREEE (reference sequence). The ends were cut back, 4 bases at V and 7 bases at J, with 14 bases in the middle. CDR3 coding DNA: TGTGCCAGCAGCCACCCTACAGGGAGTGGCTACACCTTC. It encodes CASSHPTGSGYTF.

The chain couples TRBV29-1 to TRBJ2-7, with 11 bases fitting TRBD2. Germline trimming cut 4 bases from V and 4 bases from J; bases unmatched to any gene: 3. Germline values: CDR1 SQVTM, CDR2 ANQGSEA. This CDR3 spans 13 amino acids. CDR3 DNA sequence: TGCAGCGTTGGAGCTAGCGGGAGGTACGAGCAGTACTTC. Translated: CSVGASGRYEQYF.